This TCR beta chain was profiled in a study of T cell responses to AZD1222 COVID-19 vaccine. Study-wide results and limits: In a largely white British group with more females than males, clonal diversity was possibly underestimated. Vaccine-related CD4 TCRs covered spike, predominating at 160-218 and 743-854.

Method: immunoSEQ multiplex PCR; TCRdb's copy keeps in-frame clones and lacks some. Of about 120,000 clones listed, around 83% were seen once; the top ten hold about 3%. Trimming pared 4 bases from V and 2 bases from J, leaving 12 bases between. Per the germline V gene, CDR1 is KGHSH and CDR2 is LQKENI. The CDR3 sequence is 14 residues long. Comment on this clone: Its target is unknown.

This chain links TRBV18 with TRBJ2-7; maybe TRBD1 (6 bases). The material was peripheral blood, obtained 28 days after the second AZD1222 dose. The source is an adult who received the AZD1222 COVID-19 vaccine. The CDR3 nucleotides read TGTGCCAGCTCACTTCGGGACATAACCTACGAGCAGTACTTC. It yields the protein CASSLRDITYEQYF.